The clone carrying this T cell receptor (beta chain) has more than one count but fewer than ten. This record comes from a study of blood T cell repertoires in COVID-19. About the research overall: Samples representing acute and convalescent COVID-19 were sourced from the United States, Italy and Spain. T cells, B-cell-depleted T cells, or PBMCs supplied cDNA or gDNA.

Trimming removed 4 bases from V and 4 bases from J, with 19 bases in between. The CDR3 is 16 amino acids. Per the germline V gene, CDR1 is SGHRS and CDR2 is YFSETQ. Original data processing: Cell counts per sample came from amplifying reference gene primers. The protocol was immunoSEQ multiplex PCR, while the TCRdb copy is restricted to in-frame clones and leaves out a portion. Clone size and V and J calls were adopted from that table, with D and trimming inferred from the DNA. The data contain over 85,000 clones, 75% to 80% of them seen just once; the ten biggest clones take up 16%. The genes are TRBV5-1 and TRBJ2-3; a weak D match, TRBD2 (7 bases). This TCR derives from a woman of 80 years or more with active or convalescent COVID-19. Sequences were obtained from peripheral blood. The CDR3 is CASSQLGAGDSDTQYF. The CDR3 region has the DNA TGCGCCAGCAGCCAGTTGGGGGCGGGAGACTCAGATACGCAGTATTTT.